Each of the 15 T cell receptor beta chains below was sequenced from the same sample in a study of Tregs in tolerant kidney transplant recipients. Clones were read by immunoSEQ multiplex PCR, and TCRdb kept only the in-frame ones, dropping some. This sample yields around 98,000 clones, of which roughly 93% are seen a single time; 0.35% to 0.55% belongs to the top ten. This sample comprised CD4+ T cells from blood, obtained before the transplant. The receptors come from a human donor who received a combined kidney and bone marrow transplant.

The V and J genes are TRBV4-2 and TRBJ2-7; possibly TRBD2 for D (6 bases). The length of the CDR3 is 17 residues. The V end lost 4 bases, the J end lost 2 bases, and 21 bases lay between the germline ends. In germline, CDR1 is LGHNA, CDR2 YNFKEQ. The CDR3 DNA reads TGTGCCAGCAGCCCATCGACCGCCGGGACTGCGACCTACGAGCAGTACTTC. Its translation is CASSPSTAGTATYEQYF.

Only one count was recorded for this clone. The chain links TRBV30 to TRBJ2-7; 7 bases line up with TRBD2. Germline V CDR1 and CDR2: GTSNPN, SVGIG (reference sequence). V shed 2 bases and J 4 bases; nucleotides not matched to a gene: 2. The CDR3 is made up of 12 amino acids. Here the CDR3 reads CAWSSGAYEQYF. As DNA, the CDR3 is TGTGCCTGGAGTAGCGGGGCTTACGAGCAGTACTTC.

This chain's CDR3 is CASSPRLDRDTYEQYF. The CDR3 DNA is TGTGCCAGTAGTCCAAGACTCGACAGGGACACCTACGAGCAGTACTTC. V gene TRBV19 combines with J gene TRBJ2-7; TRBD1 aligns across 7 bases. V lost 5 bases, J lost 2 bases, and 12 bases stayed unmatched. The length of the CDR3 is 16 residues. The germline CDR1 and CDR2 sequences are LNHDA and SQIVND (reference sequence). The complete variable domain, with remaining parts taken from reference TRBV19 and TRBJ2-7, reads DGGITQSPKYLFRKEGQNVTLSCEQNLNHDAMYWYRQDPGQGLRLIYYSQIVNDFQKGDIAEGYSVSREKKESFPLTVTSAQKNPTAFYLCASSPRLDRDTYEQYFGPGTRLTVT.

The V and J genes are TRBV7-6 and TRBJ2-7; TRBD1 matches 7 bases. Germline CDR1 SGHVS, CDR2 FNYEAQ. V lost 6 bases and J lost 0; bases outside the gene matches: 8. The CDR3 covers 15 residues. The CDR3 here is CASSKGRQGSYEQYF. Written as DNA, the CDR3 is TGTGCCAGCAGTAAGGGGCGACAGGGCTCCTACGAGCAGTACTTC. Variable domain in full (rest from reference TRBV7-6 and TRBJ2-7): GAGVSQSPRYKVTKRGQDVALRCDPISGHVSLYWYRQALGQGPEFLTYFNYEAQQDKSGLPNDRFSAERPEGSISTLTIQRTEQRDSAMYRCASSKGRQGSYEQYFGPGTRLTVT.

J is TRBJ2-3 and V is TRBV29-1; D is perhaps TRBD2 (5 bases). There are 12 residues in the CDR3. Germline CDR1 reads SQVTM; CDR2 reads ANQGSEA. Trimming shortened V by 7 bases and J by 6 bases, and 14 bases separated the two germline ends. CDR3 loop: CSDRGFRDTQYF. CDR3 nucleotide sequence: TGCAGCGACCGGGGTTTTAGGGATACGCAGTATTTT.

The chain combines TRBV19 with TRBJ1-4, with D maybe TRBD1 (6 bases). The CDR3 runs to 15 residues. V was clipped by 5 bases and J by 7 bases, with 17 bases between them. Germline assignment: CDR1 LNHDA and CDR2 SQIVND (reference sequence). CDR3 nucleotides: TGTGCCAGTAGTTTAAGGGGCAGGGGTGGTGAAAAACTGTTTTTT. This translates into CASSLRGRGGEKLFF.

The CDR3 nucleotides are TGTGCCGGGACCCGAAGGGGGATAAGCTCCGAGCAGTACTTC. Translated, it gives CAGTRRGISSEQYF. The genes are TRBV28 and TRBJ2-5; perhaps TRBD1 as D (6 bases). The tail of the sequence fits TRBJ2-7 better, so the J call may be wrong. Germline CDR1 and CDR2: MDHEN and SYDVKM. This CDR3 has 14 amino acids.

The chain links TRBV7-3 to TRBJ2-3, with 7 bases that match TRBD2. Trimming cost V 2 bases and J 10 bases; bases outside gene matches: 6. CDR1 and CDR2 from the germline V gene are SGHTA and FQGTGA. This CDR3 has 13 amino acids. This CDR3 reads CASSLGSGGAQYF. CDR3 coding DNA: TGTGCCAGCAGCTTAGGCTCTGGGGGGGCGCAGTATTTT.

This chain uses TRBV21-1 with TRBJ2-7; the table's D call, TRBD2, was not checked against the DNA. TRBV21-1 is designated a pseudogene. The CDR3 loop spans 16 amino acids. The CDR3 DNA reads TGTGCCAGCAGCAATTCCCCACCTCGGGATCCCGTCGAGCAGTACTTC. Amino acids: CASSNSPPRDPVEQYF.

V gene TRBV19 combines with J gene TRBJ1-2; D uncertain. This CDR3 comprises 14 residues. The V gene lost 3 bases and the J gene lost 2 bases, with 10 bases spanning the gap. Germline V CDR1 and CDR2: LNHDA, SQIVND (reference sequence). For the CDR3, the DNA is TGTGCCAGTAGTATCGGAGACCTAAACTATGGCTACACCTTC. Translated: CASSIGDLNYGYTF.

This rearrangement joins TRBV5-1 to TRBJ2-5, with a possible D match to TRBD1 (6 bases). CDR3 size: 15 residues. V lost 0 bases to trimming and J lost 2 bases, with 11 bases between them. The V gene's germline CDR1 is SGHRS and CDR2 YFSETQ. Here the CDR3 DNA reads TGCGCCAGCAGCTTGGACCCCGACAGGCAAGAGACCCAGTACTTC. This translates into CASSLDPDRQETQYF. The complete variable domain, with remaining parts taken from reference TRBV5-1 and TRBJ2-5, reads KAGVTQTPRYLIKTRGQQVTLSCSPISGHRSVSWYQQTPGQGLQFLFEYFSETQRNKGNFPGRFSGRQFSNSRSEMNVSTLELGDSALYLCASSLDPDRQETQYFGPGTRLLVL.

The chain couples TRBV4-3 to TRBJ2-5, with a possible D match to TRBD1 (5 bases). The V end lost 4 bases, the J end lost 5 bases, and 14 bases lay between the germline ends. Germline assignment: CDR1 LGHNA and CDR2 YSLEER. The CDR3 spans 14 residues. CDR3 residues: CASSLTGQGETQYF. DNA for the CDR3: TGCGCCAGCAGCCTAACTGGCCAGGGTGAGACCCAGTACTTC.

This clone was counted once. This sequence joins TRBV7-3 and TRBJ2-2; possibly TRBD1 for D (5 bases). The CDR3 totals 13 residues. V shed 4 bases and J shed 6 bases, with 9 bases lying between them. The V gene's germline CDR1 is SGHTA and CDR2 FQGTGA. The CDR3 here is CASSYRTPGELFF. The DNA for the CDR3 is TGTGCCAGCAGCTACAGGACACCCGGGGAGCTGTTTTTT.

V usage is TRBV5-1 and J usage is TRBJ1-1; D uncertain. The V and J ends lost 0 bases and 3 bases respectively, with 12 bases between them. There are 15 residues in the CDR3. The germline gives CDR1 SGHRS, CDR2 YFSETQ. As DNA, the CDR3 is TGCGCCAGCAGCTTGGGTTCTGTAGCGGACACTGAAGCTTTCTTT. Protein sequence: CASSLGSVADTEAFF.

J is TRBJ1-1 and V is TRBV7-8; TRBD1 matches 7 bases. Trimming removed 8 bases from V and 5 bases from J; junction bases left unmatched: 14. The CDR3 extends over 15 amino acids. The germline V gene has CDR1 SGHVS and CDR2 FQNEAQ. The CDR3 region has the DNA TGTGCCAGCTCCCTATCGACAGGGTTAAAGACTGAAGCTTTCTTT. This codes for CASSLSTGLKTEAFF.